This is a list of T cell receptor beta chains from one sample in a study of cytomegalovirus exposure and HLA in healthy donors. TCRdb's copy holds only in-frame clones and misses some; the assay was immunoSEQ multiplex PCR. The sample lists 130,000 or so clones; around 92% were seen once. Sequencing input: PBMCs. Source of these receptors: a man aged 25-45 years in good health and CMV-seronegative. The CDR3 runs from the conserved cysteine through the conserved F or W.

v_call,j_call,cdr3_length,cdr3_aa
TRBV7-8,TRBJ2-7,15,CASSLLPTAGYEQYF
TRBV7-2,TRBJ1-5,15,CASSLADRSNQPQHF
TRBV28,TRBJ1-5,17,CASSLLDAGQLYQPQHF
TRBV28,TRBJ1-2,17,CASSRRTGGVGSYGYTF
TRBV7-9,TRBJ2-1,16,CASREAGDFTYNEQFF
TRBV6-5,TRBJ1-2,16,CASSYYSGQAAYGYTF
TRBV13,TRBJ1-1,14,CASSEDRERAEAFF
TRBV11-2,TRBJ2-5,14,CASSQDWDKETQYF
TRBV4-1,TRBJ2-7,15,CASSQLTGTAYEQYF
TRBV5-1,TRBJ2-2,18,CASSSQSGTRQVTGELFF
TRBV6-1,TRBJ2-3,14,CASSPDRRLDTQYF
TRBV7-6,TRBJ2-7,15,CASSSRQGKHYEQYF
TRBV9,TRBJ1-6,13,CASSGTGSSPLHF
TRBV7-9,TRBJ2-2,18,CASSPSGTGLRPAGELFF
TRBV28,TRBJ1-3,15,CASTPGSISGNTIYF
TRBV7-2,TRBJ2-7,15,CASSTQTGGSYEQYF
TRBV7-9,TRBJ1-5,13,CASSLNSNQPQHF
TRBV7-9,TRBJ2-7,14,CASSLTGGLDEQYF
TRBV29-1,TRBJ2-7,15,CSVEDPGQGANEQYF
TRBV19,TRBJ2-2,14,CASSPLAGTGELFF
TRBV7-2,TRBJ2-5,13,CASSEDRGETQYF
TRBV27,TRBJ1-4,15,CASITGGENWEKLFF